This T cell receptor beta chain was retrieved from a study of cytomegalovirus exposure and HLA in healthy donors. Broader study findings: Exclusion applied to some V segments, including TRBV6-2 and TRBV6-3, as they were indistinguishable.

Nominally healthy donors were sampled, though unrecorded immune exposures were likely. This clone was picked up a small number of times. Its antigen is not identified. The PCR was carried out with 60 Vbeta primers and 13 Jbeta primers. The protocol was immunoSEQ multiplex PCR, while the TCRdb copy is restricted to in-frame clones and leaves out a portion. The repertoire includes about 180,000 clones, approximately 80% of them detected once, and approximately 1.3% sits in the top ten. The CDR3 covers 15 residues. CDR1 is SGHKS and CDR2 is YYEKEE in the germline V gene (reference sequence). The specimen sequenced was PBMCs. The chain couples TRBV5-5 to TRBJ2-5, with TRBD1 matching 9 bases. TRBJ2-7 explains the end of the DNA better; the J call may be wrong. The TCR comes from a girl aged 10-17 years in good health and CMV-seropositive. CDR3 coding DNA: TGTGCCAGCAGCTTGGTTAGGACAGGGGCCTACGAGCAGTACTTC. Its protein is CASSLVRTGAYEQYF.